The next 27 T cell receptor beta chains were all read from a single sample in a study of shared clonotypes between healthy human individuals. Assay: immunoSEQ multiplex PCR; the TCRdb copy retains only in-frame clones and omits some. The data contain about 730,000 clones, 72% of them singletons. Material for sequencing was memory CD4+ T cells sorted from blood. The subset: CD45RA-negative fraction. Receptors originate from a young woman in good health.

This chain connects TRBV27 to TRBJ2-1; 10 bases line up with TRBD1. This CDR3 is 14 amino acids long. V trimming: 10 bases; J trimming: 0 bases; junction bases outside the gene matches: 3. Germline CDR1 is MNHEY and CDR2 is SMNVEV (reference sequence). The CDR3 region is CATRTGGSYNEQFF. CDR3 nucleotide sequence: TGTGCCACGAGGACAGGGGGCTCCTACAATGAGCAGTTCTTC.

In DNA form, the CDR3 reads TGTGCCAGCAGTTTAGCTAGCGGAAACCCCTACGAGCAGTACTTC. Its protein product is CASSLASGNPYEQYF. V is TRBV28 and J is TRBJ2-7, with TRBD2 matching 7 bases. Germline CDR1 MDHEN, CDR2 SYDVKM. The CDR3 is 15 amino acids. Losses at the gene ends were 2 bases for V and 2 bases for J; bases not matched to a gene: 6.

Concerning this clone itself: The sample has other DNA sequences that encode this CDR3 too. The chain has TRBV5-1 and TRBJ1-5, with D perhaps matching TRBD1 (6 bases). V gave up 0 bases and J gave up 4 bases, with 8 bases separating them. The CDR3 spans 14 residues. CDR1 and CDR2 from the germline V gene are SGHRS and YFSETQ. CDR3 loop: CASSLGQENQPQHF. In DNA form, the CDR3 reads TGCGCCAGCAGCTTGGGACAGGAAAATCAGCCCCAGCATTTT.

This clone was counted many times. This CDR3 is also generated by other DNA sequences in the sample. The DNA for the CDR3 is TGTGCCAGCAGCCCAGGGACCGGCCAAGAGACCCAGTACTTC. Protein: CASSPGTGQETQYF. The chain links TRBV5-4 to TRBJ2-5; D possibly uses TRBD1 or TRBD2 (5 bases each). Germline V lookup: CDR1 SGHNT, CDR2 YYREEE (reference sequence). CDR3 length equals 14 residues. V lost 4 bases and J 1 base, leaving 11 bases between the germline ends.

The V call is TRBV6-6, the J call TRBJ2-1; D is unclear. The CDR3 contains 12 residues. V was clipped by 7 bases and J by 10 bases, with 14 bases between them. The germline V gene has CDR1 MNHNY and CDR2 SVGAGI (reference sequence). The CDR3 sequence: CASISVTYEQFF. For the CDR3, the DNA is TGTGCCAGCATCTCAGTTACTTACGAGCAGTTCTTC.

The chain has TRBV5-4 and TRBJ1-5; a weak D match, TRBD1 (5 bases). With 0 bases removed from V and 2 bases from J, the gap between germline ends came to 12 bases. The CDR3 is made up of 16 amino acids. Germline lookup yields CDR1 SGHNT and CDR2 YYREEE (reference sequence). CDR3 in amino acids: CASSLGGQGGNQPQHF. The CDR3 DNA follows: TGTGCCAGCAGCTTGGGGGGTCAGGGTGGCAATCAGCCCCAGCATTTT.

The chain carries TRBV5-1 and TRBJ1-3, with D possibly TRBD1 on 5 matching bases. The CDR3 spans 17 residues. Germline V gene sequence: CDR1 SGHRS, CDR2 YFSETQ. V lost 3 bases and J lost 6, with 22 bases in between. CDR3 coding DNA: TGCGCCAGCAGCTCCCGCGGACACGCCCTGTCCGAAAACACCATATATTTT. Translating gives CASSSRGHALSENTIYF.

The chain employs TRBV6-6 and TRBJ2-1; 11 nucleotides line up with TRBD2. From germline, CDR1 is MNHNY and CDR2 SVGAGI (reference sequence). The CDR3 spans 13 residues. V lost 8 bases, J lost 10 bases, and 7 bases stayed unmatched. Here the CDR3 reads CASLAGGIREQFF. In nucleotides, the CDR3 is TGTGCCAGCCTAGCGGGAGGAATACGGGAGCAGTTCTTC.

The V and J genes are TRBV5-4 and TRBJ2-3; D remains ambiguous. The CDR3 is 15 amino acids. CDR1 SGHNT and CDR2 YYREEE come from the germline V gene (reference sequence). The CDR3 sequence: CATLKESLSTDTQYF. The CDR3 coding sequence is TGTGCGACCCTTAAAGAGTCCCTTAGCACAGATACGCAGTATTTT.

This chain links TRBV5-1 with TRBJ2-6; no definite D call. Deletions cut 4 bases from V and 0 bases from J, with 11 bases between. The CDR3 covers 16 residues. Germline V lookup: CDR1 SGHRS, CDR2 YFSETQ. The CDR3 loop reads CASSPGLISGANVLTF. The DNA for the CDR3 is TGCGCCAGCAGCCCTGGCCTGATCTCTGGGGCCAACGTCCTGACTTTC. The variable domain in full, with the rest retrieved from reference TRBV5-1 and TRBJ2-6, is KAGVTQTPRYLIKTRGQQVTLSCSPISGHRSVSWYQQTPGQGLQFLFEYFSETQRNKGNFPGRFSGRQFSNSRSEMNVSTLELGDSALYLCASSPGLISGANVLTFGAGSRLTVL.

J is TRBJ2-1 and V is TRBV27; TRBD1 or TRBD2 may be the D gene (5 bases each). V gave up 3 bases and J gave up 0 bases, with 15 bases separating them. Germline loops: CDR1 MNHEY, CDR2 SMNVEV (reference sequence). The CDR3 runs to 17 residues. CDR3 in amino acids: CASSFKGWGRSYNEQFF. CDR3 sequence (DNA): TGTGCCAGCAGTTTTAAAGGCTGGGGACGCTCCTACAATGAGCAGTTCTTC.

The chain couples TRBV10-2 to TRBJ1-5; D perhaps matches TRBD1 (6 bases). The germline V gene encodes CDR1 WSHSY and CDR2 SAAADI. This CDR3 is 15 amino acids long. V was trimmed by 8 bases and J by 5 bases, leaving 19 bases between them. CDR3 in DNA: TGCGCCAGCCGCCCGGGAGGGGGAGTTCATCAGCCCCAGCATTTT. Translation: CASRPGGGVHQPQHF.

The rearrangement joins TRBV5-1 to TRBJ2-4, with D tentatively TRBD1 or TRBD2 (5 bases each). The CDR3 totals 17 residues. Germline loops: CDR1 SGHRS, CDR2 YFSETQ. Trimming cost V 4 bases and J 6 bases, with 23 bases left between them. CDR3 residues: CASSKDTGLVRGNIQYF. CDR3 nucleotides: TGCGCCAGCAGCAAGGACACGGGGTTAGTTCGGGGAAACATTCAGTACTTC.

The rearrangement joins TRBV28 to TRBJ2-4; 9 positions match TRBD2. Germline CDR1 MDHEN, CDR2 SYDVKM. The CDR3 covers 17 residues. V was clipped by 10 bases and J by 1 base; unmatched bases: 14. For the CDR3, the DNA is TGTGCCATCAGGGCGTGGGGAAGCGGGAGGGCCAAAAACATTCAGTACTTC. It specifies CAIRAWGSGRAKNIQYF.

The sample holds many counts of this clone. The chain employs TRBV4-1 and TRBJ1-5; D is perhaps TRBD1 (6 bases). The CDR3 loop spans 14 amino acids. The germline V and J ends were trimmed by 5 bases and 3 bases, with 11 bases remaining between them. Germline V CDR1 and CDR2: MGHRA, YSYEKL. Written as DNA, the CDR3 is TGCGCCAGCAGCTCGGACAGCAACAATCAGCCCCAGCATTTT. Encoded protein: CASSSDSNNQPQHF.

To note about this clone: Sequence at one end of the junction differs from germline and may be a read error. The chain has TRBV6-1 and TRBJ2-7; D is unclear. Germline CDR1 and CDR2: MNHNS and SASEGT. The CDR3 consists of 13 residues. In DNA form, the CDR3 reads TGTGCCAGCAGTGAAGATGTGGATGACGAACAGTACTTC. Amino acid sequence: CASSEDVDDEQYF.

The V call is TRBV11-2, the J call TRBJ2-1; the D call may be TRBD1 or TRBD2 (5 bases each). This CDR3 has 16 residues. Germline loops: CDR1 SGHAT, CDR2 FQNNGV. V dropped 5 bases and J dropped 3 bases, with 17 bases sitting between them. The CDR3 DNA reads as TGTGCCAGCAGCCCGCAGGGCGCGGGTGACTACAATGAGCAGTTCTTC. It translates to CASSPQGAGDYNEQFF.

This clone was found a few times. This chain connects TRBV29-1 to TRBJ2-7; 7 nucleotides agree with TRBD2. From germline, CDR1 is SQVTM and CDR2 ANQGSEA. The V gene end was trimmed by 1 base and the J gene end by 3 bases; junction bases not matched to a gene: 3. This CDR3 spans 13 amino acids. This chain's CDR3 is CSVEGEGRYEQYF. CDR3 DNA: TGCAGCGTTGAAGGGGAGGGCCGCTACGAGCAGTACTTC.

V usage is TRBV27 and J usage is TRBJ1-4, with D possibly matching TRBD1 (6 bases). Per germline, CDR1 MNHEY and CDR2 SMNVEV (reference sequence). The CDR3 is 14 amino acids. The V end was cut by 7 bases, the J end by 6 bases, with 15 bases between. The CDR3, as DNA: TGTGCCAGCAAGGGTAGGGGGTCCGATGAAAAACTGTTTTTT. Residues: CASKGRGSDEKLFF. Based on the CDR3 plus reference TRBV27 and TRBJ1-4, the full variable domain is EAQVTQNPRYLITVTGKKLTVTCSQNMNHEYMSWYRQDPGLGLRQIYYSMNVEVTDKGDVPEGYKVSRKEKRNFPLILESPSPNQTSLYFCASKGRGSDEKLFFGSGTQLSVL.

The chain employs TRBV29-1 and TRBJ1-1; no clear D gene. In germline, CDR1 is SQVTM, CDR2 ANQGSEA. V shed 4 bases and J shed 0 bases, with 9 bases lying between them. The CDR3 is 13 residues long. The CDR3 coding sequence is TGCAGCGTTGCACCCCAGGTGAACACTGAAGCTTTCTTT. This translates into CSVAPQVNTEAFF. The full variable domain, with the rest looked up from reference TRBV29-1 and TRBJ1-1, is SAVISQKPSRDICQRGTSLTIQCQVDSQVTMMFWYRQQPGQSLTLIATANQGSEATYESGFVIDKFPISRPNLTFSTLTVSNMSPEDSSIYLCSVAPQVNTEAFFGQGTRLTVV.

The chain couples TRBV19 to TRBJ2-7; D not resolved. The CDR3 contains 13 residues. Germline CDR1 and CDR2: LNHDA and SQIVND (reference sequence). The ends were cut back, 6 bases at V and 3 bases at J, with 12 bases in the middle. In DNA, the CDR3 is TGTGCCAGTAGGAAGGACGGCGACTACGAGCAGTACTTC. It codes for CASRKDGDYEQYF.

This chain connects TRBV10-3 to TRBJ1-5, with a tentative D call TRBD1 (5 bases). Germline CDR1 ENHRY, CDR2 SYGVKD. This CDR3 has 14 amino acids. V lost 6 bases, J lost 7 bases, and 16 bases lay in between. Here the CDR3 reads CAISADSLGQPQHF. DNA for the CDR3: TGTGCCATCAGCGCCGACAGCCTTGGGCAGCCCCAGCATTTT.

This clone was found a few times. The chain links TRBV6-6 to TRBJ1-1; weak D call: TRBD1 (5 bases). With 0 bases removed from V and 8 bases from J, the gap between germline ends came to 7 bases. This CDR3 region has 12 residues. Germline CDR1 is MNHNY and CDR2 is SVGAGI (reference sequence). CDR3 sequence (DNA): TGTGCCAGCAGTTACTCGGGGGGGGAAGCTTTCTTT. Translated, it gives CASSYSGGEAFF.

The V call is TRBV18, the J call TRBJ2-7, with D possibly being TRBD1 (5 bases). V shed 2 bases and J shed 0 bases, with 11 bases lying between them. The CDR3 extends over 15 amino acids. CDR1 KGHSH and CDR2 LQKENI come from the germline V gene. Written as DNA, the CDR3 is TGTGCCAGCTCACCAAGGGGAATTGGCTCCTACGAGCAGTACTTC. Translated, it gives CASSPRGIGSYEQYF.

As regards this clone: This sample also contains other DNA sequences that code for the same CDR3. This rearrangement joins TRBV5-1 to TRBJ2-1, with 10 bases identical to TRBD2. The CDR3 has 15 residues. With V trimmed by 4 bases and J by 3 bases, 4 bases remained unmatched. Germline-derived CDR1 and CDR2 are SGHRS and YFSETQ. The CDR3 nucleotides read TGCGCCAGCAGCGTCGCTAGCGGGAGCTACAATGAGCAGTTCTTC. It is translated as CASSVASGSYNEQFF.

The chain recombines TRBV18 with TRBJ1-4; weak D call: TRBD1 (5 bases). The V and J ends lost 4 bases and 4 bases respectively, with 13 bases between them. Germline V gives CDR1 KGHSH, CDR2 LQKENI. CDR3 length equals 15 residues. CDR3 protein: CASSLLDKGNEKLFF. The CDR3 DNA follows: TGTGCCAGCTCACTTTTGGACAAGGGTAATGAAAAACTGTTTTTT.

This chain connects TRBV5-1 to TRBJ2-2, with a possible D match to TRBD2 (7 bases). Trimming stripped 5 bases from V and 2 bases from J, with 10 bases between. The CDR3 loop spans 14 amino acids. Germline CDR1 and CDR2: SGHRS and YFSETQ. In nucleotides, the CDR3 is TGCGCCAGCAGTAGGGGGGGCAACACCGGGGAGCTGTTTTTT. It is translated as CASSRGGNTGELFF.